These T cell receptor beta chains were read from a single sample in a study of CD8 T cells in Susac syndrome. In TCRdb, the immunoSEQ multiplex PCR reads were re-called with MiXCR into one record per CDR3 protein. In the table there are 160,000 or so distinct CDR3 sequences, approximately 95% of which are singletons. Material for sequencing was CD4+ T cells from PBMCs. Receptor source: a human donor with Susac syndrome. The CDR3 runs from the conserved cysteine through the conserved F or W. A D gene is named only where the DNA matches it firmly. Clone sizes are given selectively: once, few, many, or a class where the clone is expanded.

abundance	v_gene	len	d_gene	j_gene	CDR3aa	CDR3nt
NA	TRBV12-3/TRBV12-4	13	NA	TRBJ1-2	CASSLNSGTGYTF	TGTGCCAGCAGTTTGAATTCCGGGACTGGCTACACCTTC
NA	TRBV2	13	TRBD1	TRBJ2-4	CASTKDQGDIQYF	TGTGCCAGCACCAAGGACCAGGGGGACATTCAGTACTTC
NA	TRBV4-1	15	TRBD2	TRBJ2-1	CASSRGSGNLNEQFF	TGCGCCAGCAGCCGCGGTAGCGGGAACTTGAATGAGCAGTTCTTC
once	TRBV29-1	13	TRBD1	TRBJ2-5	CSVVWSRGETQYF	TGCAGCGTTGTTTGGAGCAGGGGGGAGACCCAGTACTTC
NA	TRBV29-1	14	TRBD2	TRBJ2-2	CSVLRGSNTGELFF	TGCAGCGTTCTGCGGGGGAGCAACACCGGGGAGCTGTTTTTT
once	TRBV2	14	NA	TRBJ2-2	CASRRRTNTGELFF	TGTGCCAGCCGGCGGAGAACGAACACCGGGGAGCTGTTTTTT
NA	TRBV29-1	12	NA	TRBJ1-3	CSVALSGNTIYF	TGCAGCGTTGCCCTCTCTGGAAACACCATATATTTT
NA	TRBV6-5	11	NA	TRBJ2-3	CASKGTDTQYF	TGTGCCAGCAAAGGCACAGATACGCAGTATTTT
NA	TRBV18	14	NA	TRBJ1-4	CASSPDRNNEKLFF	TGTGCCAGCTCACCCGACAGAAATAATGAAAAACTGTTTTTT
NA	TRBV7-8	15	NA	TRBJ2-3	CASSRDPRGTDTQYF	TGTGCCAGCAGCCGGGACCCCCGGGGCACAGATACGCAGTATTTT
NA	TRBV4-1	17	NA	TRBJ1-1	CASSQPGTNHMNTEAFF	TGCGCCAGCAGCCAGCCCGGGACAAATCACATGAACACTGAAGCTTTCTTT
NA	TRBV4-3	17	TRBD2	TRBJ2-1	CASSQAPLAGGGNEQFF	TGCGCCAGCAGCCAAGCCCCTCTAGCGGGGGGTGGTAATGAGCAGTTCTTC
NA	TRBV27	14	NA	TRBJ1-1	CASSFSGAVAEAFF	TGTGCCAGCAGTTTTTCAGGGGCAGTCGCTGAAGCTTTCTTT
few	TRBV20-1	14	NA	TRBJ1-1	CSASQGVVVTEAFF	TGCAGTGCTAGTCAAGGGGTAGTTGTCACTGAAGCTTTCTTT
NA	TRBV20-1	14	NA	TRBJ2-5	CSAIPTGRQETQYF	TGCAGTGCTATCCCGACAGGTCGACAAGAGACCCAGTACTTC
NA	TRBV20-1	15	TRBD2	TRBJ2-5	CSARKGSGGAKTQYF	TGCAGTGCTAGGAAGGGGAGCGGGGGGGCGAAGACCCAGTACTTC
NA	TRBV12-3/TRBV12-4	14	NA	TRBJ1-6	CASSLRQGVSPLHF	TGTGCCAGCAGTTTACGGCAGGGAGTTTCACCCCTCCACTTT
NA	TRBV29-1	14	NA	TRBJ2-7	CSVLRSGVNYEQYF	TGCAGCGTGCTAAGATCCGGGGTAAACTACGAGCAGTACTTC
NA	TRBV29-1	11	NA	TRBJ1-2	CSVGGLYGYTF	TGCAGCGTTGGGGGCCTTTATGGCTACACCTTC
NA	TRBV29-1	12	TRBD2	TRBJ2-5	CSVEGEGETQYF	TGCAGCGTTGAGGGGGAGGGAGAGACCCAGTACTTC
once	TRBV5-4	13	NA	TRBJ2-5	CASSSLAMETQYF	TGTGCCAGCAGCTCTCTAGCTATGGAGACCCAGTACTTC
NA	TRBV29-1	15	NA	TRBJ2-3	CSVALQGSPTDTQYF	TGCAGCGTTGCTCTCCAGGGTAGTCCCACAGATACGCAGTATTTT
NA	TRBV29-1	13	TRBD1	TRBJ1-2	CSVEGQGIGGYTF	TGCAGCGTTGAGGGACAGGGGATTGGTGGCTACACCTTC
NA	TRBV20-1	13	NA	TRBJ2-7	CSARGGRPYEQYF	TGCAGTGCTAGAGGTGGACGCCCCTACGAGCAGTACTTC
NA	TRBV20-1	14	TRBD1	TRBJ2-3	CSAKRTGLADTQYF	TGCAGTGCTAAGAGGACAGGGCTCGCAGATACGCAGTATTTT
NA	TRBV29-1	15	TRBD1	TRBJ1-5	CSVGETGSANQPQHF	TGCAGCGTTGGAGAGACAGGGAGCGCCAATCAGCCCCAGCATTTT
NA	TRBV5-1	14	NA	TRBJ1-4	CASSLGYQREKLFF	TGCGCCAGCAGCTTGGGCTACCAGAGGGAAAAACTGTTTTTT
NA	TRBV21-1	15	NA	TRBJ2-6	CATRRRNSGANVLTF	TGTGCCACCCGGCGGCGGAATTCGGGGGCCAACGTCCTGACTTTC
NA	TRBV10-2	13	NA	TRBJ1-5	CASSGAGTQPQHF	TGCGCCAGCAGTGGGGCGGGGACTCAGCCCCAGCATTTT
NA	TRBV7-8	15	NA	TRBJ2-7	CASSLPATGEGEQYF	TGTGCCAGCAGCTTACCCGCGACAGGGGAGGGCGAGCAGTACTTC
once	TRBV16	14	NA	TRBJ1-5	CASSPLRAGQPQHF	TGTGCCAGCAGCCCCCTTAGGGCGGGACAGCCCCAGCATTTT
NA	TRBV6-2/TRBV6-3	15	NA	TRBJ2-6	CASSIPTGRANVLTF	TGTGCCAGCAGTATACCGACGGGGAGGGCCAACGTCCTGACTTTC
NA	TRBV15	16	NA	TRBJ2-7	CATSRERPGLGSEQYF	TGTGCCACCAGCAGAGAAAGGCCCGGTCTAGGGAGCGAGCAGTACTTC
NA	TRBV24-1	12	NA	TRBJ2-5	CATSDFSGTQYF	TGTGCCACCAGTGACTTCAGTGGGACCCAGTACTTC
NA	TRBV13	17	NA	TRBJ2-3	CASSLGSGSVRTDTQYF	TGTGCCAGCAGCTTAGGGTCGGGTAGCGTCCGCACAGATACGCAGTATTTT
NA	TRBV20-1	17	NA	TRBJ2-2	CSARDRRVAGSTGELFF	TGCAGTGCTAGAGATCGTAGAGTGGCAGGGAGCACCGGGGAGCTGTTTTTT
NA	TRBV29-1	14	TRBD2	TRBJ2-7	CSVEDRTSSHEQYF	TGCAGCGTTGAAGATAGGACTAGTTCCCACGAGCAGTACTTC
few	TRBV29-1	12	NA	TRBJ2-7	CSVGPGSYEQYF	TGCAGCGTTGGACCGGGTAGCTACGAGCAGTACTTC
NA	TRBV14	14	NA	TRBJ2-7	CASSQARGRSEQYF	TGTGCCAGCAGCCAGGCCCGCGGCCGGAGCGAGCAGTACTTC
NA	TRBV11-2	13	NA	TRBJ1-2	CASSLTGPGGYTF	TGTGCCAGCAGCTTGACAGGCCCAGGGGGCTACACCTTC
NA	TRBV6-4	12	NA	TRBJ1-2	CASSSPGQGLLF	TGTGCCAGCAGTTCCCCAGGGCAGGGCCTGCTCTTC
NA	TRBV9	14	NA	TRBJ2-5	CASSAEGSQETQYF	TGTGCCAGCAGCGCTGAGGGGTCCCAAGAGACCCAGTACTTC
NA	TRBV13	14	NA	TRBJ1-1	CASSFETVNTEAFF	TGTGCCAGCAGCTTCGAGACGGTGAACACTGAAGCTTTCTTT
NA	TRBV7-2	14	NA	TRBJ2-4	CASSEGLGPGIQYF	TGTGCCAGCAGCGAGGGCCTCGGGCCCGGCATTCAGTACTTC
NA	TRBV5-5	17	NA	TRBJ2-1	CASSRLEAGRLYNEQFF	TGTGCCAGCAGCCGACTGGAGGCAGGAAGGCTGTACAATGAGCAGTTCTTC
NA	TRBV7-3	14	NA	TRBJ2-7	CASSLSHVSNEQYF	TGTGCCAGCAGCTTAAGCCACGTATCGAACGAGCAGTACTTC
few	TRBV27	14	NA	TRBJ2-6	CASSAGSGANVLTF	TGTGCCAGCAGTGCCGGGTCTGGGGCCAACGTCCTGACTTTC
NA	TRBV3-1	12	NA	TRBJ1-1	CASSSTGSEAFF	TGTGCCAGCAGCTCTACAGGGTCTGAAGCTTTCTTT
NA	TRBV5-6	14	TRBD1	TRBJ2-7	CASSLFGQGDEQYF	TGTGCCAGCAGCTTGTTTGGACAGGGAGACGAGCAGTACTTC
NA	TRBV12-3/TRBV12-4	14	NA	TRBJ2-2	CASRGTRNTGELFF	TGTGCCAGCAGGGGGACAAGGAACACCGGGGAGCTGTTTTTT
NA	TRBV4-1	14	TRBD1	TRBJ2-5	CASKRTGSQETQYF	TGCGCCAGCAAAAGGACAGGGAGCCAAGAGACCCAGTACTTC
NA	TRBV19	14	NA	TRBJ2-1	CASSIIGASYEQFF	TGTGCCAGTAGTATAATAGGGGCGAGTTATGAGCAGTTCTTC